This section outlines one T cell receptor (beta chain) sequence together with its context. The germline V and J ends were trimmed by 0 bases and 4 bases, with 13 bases remaining between them. The CDR3 loop spans 15 amino acids. The germline gives CDR1 SGHRS, CDR2 YFSETQ. Naive CD8 cells comprised CD45RO-negative, CCR7-positively selected cells, excluding terminally differentiated effector memory CD45RA+ cells. Clones were sequenced by immunoSEQ multiplex PCR, and TCRdb holds only the in-frame ones, with some missing. The sample consists of some 2 million clones, about 95% of them appearing once. The source of the sample is a study of shared clonotypes between healthy human individuals. Study-wide context: Researchers drew samples from two women and a few men aged 18 to 49. Three plates each covered CD4 naive and memory; CD8 naive two, CD8 memory one.

The clonotype comes from a man in his late teens or twenties in good health. Sequenced input: naive CD8+ T cells sorted from blood. This rearrangement joins TRBV5-1 to TRBJ1-2; D is unclear. CDR3 loop: CASSLAATNSYGYTF. The CDR3 DNA reads as TGCGCCAGCAGCTTGGCGGCCACCAATAGCTATGGCTACACCTTC.